These 22 T cell receptor beta chains came from one sample sequenced in a study of blood T cell repertoires in COVID-19. Data came from immunoSEQ multiplex PCR; TCRdb stores just in-frame clones and leaves some out. The repertoire consists of 500,000 to 600,000 clones, with less than 90% occurring once and the leading ten covering 7.5% to 9%. Material for sequencing was peripheral blood. The receptor source for this set is a woman in her forties or fifties with COVID-19, enrolled during active disease.

The genes are TRBV14 and TRBJ2-7; D is possibly TRBD2 (5 bases). This CDR3 is built from 15 residues. V was clipped by 1 base and J by 2 bases, with 12 bases between them. Germline V gene lookup returns CDR1 SGHDN and CDR2 FVKESK. Here the CDR3 DNA reads TGTGCCAGCAGCCAAGGAAGCGGTTGGGCCTACGAGCAGTACTTC. Its translation: CASSQGSGWAYEQYF.

The chain is built from TRBV4-2 and TRBJ1-4; TRBD1 aligns across 9 bases. Germline V CDR1 and CDR2: LGHNA, YNFKEQ. With V trimmed by 1 base and J by 6 bases, 6 bases remained unmatched. The CDR3 length is 16 residues. The DNA for the CDR3 is TGTGCCAGCAGCCAAGTCCCGACAGGGGGAGATGAAAAACTGTTTTTT. Residues: CASSQVPTGGDEKLFF.

The V and J genes are TRBV6-6 and TRBJ1-2, with D tentatively TRBD1 (5 bases). Per the germline V gene, CDR1 is MNHNY and CDR2 is SVGAGI (reference sequence). This CDR3 is 14 amino acids long. V was trimmed by 4 bases and J by 8 bases, leaving 17 bases between them. CDR3 loop: CASSFTWGVEGYTF. CDR3 DNA sequence: TGTGCCAGCAGTTTCACTTGGGGCGTGGAAGGCTACACCTTC.

CDR3 DNA sequence: TGTGCCAGCAGCCATCCCTCTAGACTAGCTGACGACCCCGATGAGCAGTTCTTC. It specifies CASSHPSRLADDPDEQFF. The chain recombines TRBV3-1 (or the pseudogene TRBV3-2) with TRBJ2-1; 7 bases map to TRBD2. Germline trimming cut 3 bases from V and 8 bases from J; bases unmatched to any gene: 19. From germline, CDR1 is LGHDT and CDR2 YNNKEL (reference sequence). This CDR3 is built from 18 residues.

The CDR3, as DNA: TGTGCCAGCACCACACAGGGGGCAACTGAAGCTTTCTTT. Its translation is CASTTQGATEAFF. The rearrangement links TRBV2 to TRBJ1-1, with TRBD1 identical over 9 bases. Germline V gives CDR1 SNHLY, CDR2 FYNNEI. The length of the CDR3 is 13 residues. Trimming removed 7 bases from V and 5 bases from J; junction bases left unmatched: 5.

This chain connects TRBV7-2 to TRBJ1-4; TRBD1 is a possible D gene (6 bases). The V end lost 2 bases, the J end lost 5 bases, and 12 bases lay between the germline ends. CDR3 size: 15 residues. Germline V gene sequence: CDR1 SGHTA, CDR2 FQGNSA. The CDR3 here is CASSLFQQGNEKLFF. CDR3 DNA sequence: TGTGCCAGCAGCTTATTCCAACAGGGAAATGAAAAACTGTTTTTT.

The V call is TRBV28, the J call TRBJ2-2; TRBD1 matches at 7 bases. This CDR3 is 15 amino acids long. V was pared by 3 bases and J by 4 bases, with 5 bases of the junction left unmatched. Germline V gene data show CDR1 as MDHEN and CDR2 as SYDVKM. The CDR3, as DNA: TGTGCCAGCAGTTTCTCGGGACAGCCCACCGGGGAGCTGTTTTTT. It encodes CASSFSGQPTGELFF.

This chain connects TRBV27 to TRBJ1-2, with a tentative D call TRBD1 (6 bases). The germline gives CDR1 MNHEY, CDR2 SMNVEV (reference sequence). Trimming cost V 6 bases and J 1 base, with 9 bases left between them. CDR3 length: 13 amino acids. This CDR3 reads CASSRQDNYGYTF. As DNA, the CDR3 is TGTGCCAGCAGCCGACAGGATAACTATGGCTACACCTTC.

The genes are TRBV7-9 and TRBJ2-7, with a possible D match to TRBD1 (5 bases). Trimming shortened V by 3 bases and J by 6 bases, and 9 bases separated the two germline ends. This CDR3 is built from 12 residues. Germline CDR1 and CDR2: SEHNR and FQNEAQ (reference sequence). The CDR3 bases are TGTGCCAGCAGCTTCCGCAGGGCCGAGCAGTACTTC. As protein: CASSFRRAEQYF.

V usage is TRBV5-1 and J usage is TRBJ1-3, with D uncertain. Germline values: CDR1 SGHRS, CDR2 YFSETQ. The length of the CDR3 is 16 residues. The ends were cut back, 4 bases at V and 0 bases at J, with 14 bases in the middle. The CDR3 here is CASSISSESSGNTIYF. The CDR3 region has the DNA TGCGCCAGCAGCATCTCGAGCGAGAGCTCTGGAAACACCATATATTTT.

This sequence joins TRBV7-2 and TRBJ2-7; tentatively, D is TRBD2 (6 bases). CDR1 SGHTA and CDR2 FQGNSA come from the germline V gene. V gave up 1 base and J gave up 6 bases, with 13 bases separating them. The CDR3 is made up of 14 amino acids. The CDR3 DNA sequence: TGTGCCAGCAGCTTAGTTCTCGGGGGTAGCGAGCAGTACTTC. It encodes CASSLVLGGSEQYF.

This clone occurred a few times. The chain combines TRBV5-4 with TRBJ2-1; TRBD2 matches 9 bases. There are 15 residues in the CDR3. The germline V gene encodes CDR1 SGHNT and CDR2 YYREEE (reference sequence). Trimming removed 0 bases from V and 5 bases from J; junction bases left unmatched: 3. The CDR3 here is CASSLGRGGHNEQFF. For the CDR3, the DNA is TGTGCCAGCAGCTTGGGGCGGGGGGGCCACAATGAGCAGTTCTTC.

The chain joins TRBV24-1 to TRBJ1-2; D perhaps matches TRBD1 (6 bases). The CDR3 runs 18 residues. CDR1 and CDR2 from the germline V gene are KGHDR and SFDVKD. The ends were cut back, 4 bases at V and 4 bases at J, with 24 bases in the middle. The CDR3, as DNA: TGTGCCACCAGTGAACCACAAGGACACAGGGACGGGTCCTATGGCTACACCTTC. Residues: CATSEPQGHRDGSYGYTF.

The chain couples TRBV5-1 to TRBJ2-3; 7 bases line up with TRBD1. This CDR3 comprises 15 residues. The germline V gene encodes CDR1 SGHRS and CDR2 YFSETQ. The V and J ends lost 0 bases and 1 base, in that order; junction bases with no gene match: 2. In DNA, the CDR3 is TGCGCCAGCAGCTTGGACGACAGGGGCACAGATACGCAGTATTTT. It is translated as CASSLDDRGTDTQYF. The full variable domain, completed using reference TRBV5-1 and TRBJ2-3, is KAGVTQTPRYLIKTRGQQVTLSCSPISGHRSVSWYQQTPGQGLQFLFEYFSETQRNKGNFPGRFSGRQFSNSRSEMNVSTLELGDSALYLCASSLDDRGTDTQYFGPGTRLTVL.

This chain connects TRBV21-1 to TRBJ2-1; TRBD2, as called in the table, went unchecked against the DNA. TRBV21-1 is given as a pseudogene. The CDR3 has 17 residues. CDR3 protein: CASSYRLAGVRGNEQFF. The CDR3, as DNA: TGTGCCAGCAGCTACAGACTAGCGGGGGTGCGTGGAAATGAGCAGTTCTTC.

The rearrangement joins TRBV6-4 to TRBJ1-3; D perhaps matches TRBD1 (6 bases). In germline, CDR1 is MRHNA, CDR2 SNTAGT. V was trimmed by 3 bases and J by 0 bases, leaving 9 bases between them. The CDR3 sequence is 15 residues long. The CDR3 loop is CASSEGRGSGNTIYF. CDR3 nucleotide sequence: TGTGCCAGCAGTGAAGGCAGGGGCTCTGGAAACACCATATATTTT.

The V call is TRBV3-1 (or the pseudogene TRBV3-2), the J call TRBJ2-5; TRBD1 matches at 7 bases. The CDR3 is made up of 13 amino acids. Germline-derived CDR1 and CDR2 are LGHDT and YNNKEL (reference sequence). Germline trimming cut 6 bases from V and 0 bases from J; bases unmatched to any gene: 1. The DNA of the CDR3 is TGTGCCAGCAGAGGGACAGACCAAGAGACCCAGTACTTC. Translating gives CASRGTDQETQYF.

The chain joins TRBV19 to TRBJ1-5, with D maybe TRBD1 (6 bases). V lost 7 bases and J lost 5, with 12 bases in between. Germline assignment: CDR1 LNHDA and CDR2 SQIVND (reference sequence). The CDR3 is made up of 13 amino acids. Here the CDR3 DNA reads TGTGCCAGTAATCGGGGGGCGGATCAGCCCCAGCATTTT. Translating gives CASNRGADQPQHF.

This chain uses TRBV2 with TRBJ1-2; perhaps TRBD1 as D (6 bases). CDR1 SNHLY and CDR2 FYNNEI come from the germline V gene. V lost 10 bases and J 4 bases, leaving 19 bases between the germline ends. This CDR3 spans 14 amino acids. The CDR3 sequence: CATAPTTGLYGYTF. The CDR3, as DNA: TGTGCCACCGCACCCACGACAGGCCTCTATGGCTACACCTTC.

This rearrangement joins TRBV3-1 (or the pseudogene TRBV3-2) to TRBJ2-2; D ambiguous. Germline loops: CDR1 LGHDT, CDR2 YNNKEL (reference sequence). The CDR3 runs 14 residues. The V gene lost 3 bases and the J gene lost 6 bases, with 11 bases spanning the gap. The CDR3 nucleotides read TGTGCCAGCAGCCATCTTAACGAGCCCGGGGAGCTGTTTTTT. This sequence encodes CASSHLNEPGELFF.

J is TRBJ1-4 and V is TRBV19; 7 positions match TRBD1. The germline CDR1 and CDR2 sequences are LNHDA and SQIVND (reference sequence). The CDR3 runs 18 residues. J gave up 3 bases and V 7 bases, and 17 bases lay outside the gene matches. For the CDR3, the DNA is TGTGCCAGTAAACGGGACAGTCGCGTACCAGCAGCTAATGAAAAACTGTTTTTT. It translates to CASKRDSRVPAANEKLFF.

The V and J genes are TRBV2 and TRBJ2-7, with D possibly being TRBD2 (5 bases). V was trimmed by 7 bases and J by 0 bases, leaving 19 bases between them. Germline V CDR1 and CDR2: SNHLY, FYNNEI. The CDR3 length is 16 residues. The CDR3 nucleotides are TGTGCCAGCACTTATCCCTCGGGGAGCCTCTCCTACGAGCAGTACTTC. Residues: CASTYPSGSLSYEQYF.